The entry below gives a single T cell receptor beta chain sequence along with its context. Antigen specificity is unknown. CDR1 and CDR2 (germline): SGHTA, FQGNSA. Germline trimming cut 5 bases from V and 14 bases from J; bases unmatched to any gene: 12. CDR3 size: 13 residues. This entry belongs to a study of CD8 T cells in ankylosing spondylitis. TCRdb reanalysed the 5' RACE reads using MiXCR and keeps one entry per CDR3 protein. The sample records 500,000 to 550,000 distinct CDR3 sequences, approximately 11% being singletons. Study-wide results and caveats: Disease-associated clonotypes exhibited CD8+ identity and were relatively infrequent in peripheral blood. Made up of eight or nine highly homologous variants, a TCR beta motif appeared characteristic of ankylosing spondylitis blood. As reported, disease-linked clones showed significant enrichment in matched ankylosing spondylitis synovial fluid.

The sequencing input was blood, either unsorted or a sorted T cell fraction (not recorded which). This clonotype was sampled from a male donor with ankylosing spondylitis. The V call is TRBV7-2, the J call TRBJ2-1; TRBD1 agrees at 7 bases. The CDR3 DNA reads as TGTGCCAGCAGCGTAGAGGGGGCAGCCGGGAAGTTCTTC. This translates into CASSVEGAAGKFF.